This T cell receptor (beta chain) appears in the sequencing data of a study of identical twins. MiXCR, run by TCRdb on the 5' RACE reads, gives a single entry per CDR3 protein. The table records around 1.7 million distinct CDR3 sequences, about 32% of them present only once. Input material: cord blood. This clonotype was obtained from a newborn girl in good health.

The CDR3 DNA sequence: TGTGCCAGCAGCTTTCCGGGGGGGTCCTACGTGCAGTACTTC. It specifies CASSFPGGSYVQYF. This rearrangement joins TRBV7-9 to TRBJ2-4, with TRBD2 identical over 8 bases. Looked up from germline, CDR1 is SEHNR and CDR2 is FQNEAQ (reference sequence). The CDR3 has 14 residues. J gave up 13 bases and V 3 bases, and 11 bases lay outside the gene matches.